This passage covers 18 T cell receptor beta chains from one sample sequenced in a study of T cell clonotyping in hematopoietic cell transplantation. Measured with immunoSEQ multiplex PCR; TCRdb has only the in-frame clones, and not every one. The repertoire holds 16,000 or so clones, with 90% to 95% as singletons. Time point reported: recipient sample about 28 days before transplant, after cytoreduction. The source material was peripheral blood mononuclear cells, sampled before stem cell transplant. The receptors derive from a young man with biphenotypic leukemia. Some clones in this sample may be carry-over from other donors' samples.

The rearrangement links TRBV7-2 to TRBJ2-1; 7 nucleotides match TRBD2. Germline V gene sequence: CDR1 SGHTA, CDR2 FQGNSA. The J segment lost 0 bases and the V segment lost 4 bases, leaving 3 bases of the junction unmatched. This CDR3 contains 15 residues. This chain's CDR3 is CASSSRGFSYNEQFF. DNA of the CDR3: TGTGCCAGCAGCTCGCGGGGGTTCTCCTACAATGAGCAGTTCTTC.

The rearrangement uses TRBV6-5 and TRBJ2-7, with TRBD2 identical over 7 bases. Germline V gene sequence: CDR1 MNHEY, CDR2 SVGAGI. Trimming removed 6 bases from V and 5 bases from J; junction bases left unmatched: 13. The CDR3 length is 15 residues. CDR3 residues: CASSGEGRLYDEQYF. The CDR3, as DNA: TGTGCCAGCAGCGGGGAGGGCAGGTTATACGACGAGCAGTACTTC.

The genes are TRBV7-8 and TRBJ1-1; TRBD1 aligns across 7 bases. The CDR3 consists of 16 residues. The germline V gene has CDR1 SGHVS and CDR2 FQNEAQ. V dropped 1 base and J dropped 1; count of bases not matched to a gene: 6. The CDR3 DNA is TGTGCCAGCAGCTTAGAAGCCGCAGGGGGGAACACTGAAGCTTTCTTT. Its translation is CASSLEAAGGNTEAFF.

The chain links TRBV30 to TRBJ2-5; D is undetermined. The CDR3 runs to 14 residues. V lost 3 bases to trimming and J lost 6 bases, with 17 bases between them. Germline-derived CDR1 and CDR2 are GTSNPN and SVGIG (reference sequence). The CDR3 nucleotides are TGTGCCTGGAGACCCTCGGGTAGTCCCAAGACCCAGTACTTC. It is translated as CAWRPSGSPKTQYF.

J is TRBJ2-3 and V is TRBV14; TRBD2 agrees at 10 bases. The CDR3 contains 16 residues. Germline-derived CDR1 and CDR2 are SGHDN and FVKESK. J was trimmed by 6 bases and V by 3 bases; bases with no gene match: 9. The CDR3 DNA reads as TGTGCCAGCAGCCAGGTCTCAGCGGGGGGGCCGGATACGCAGTATTTT. This codes for CASSQVSAGGPDTQYF.

CDR3 sequence (DNA): TGTGCCAGCAGCCAAGAGGGGTCCTATGGCTACACCTTC. Protein product: CASSQEGSYGYTF. V gene TRBV14 combines with J gene TRBJ1-2, with no clear D. Deletions cut 0 bases from V and 4 bases from J, with 6 bases between. The CDR3 is 13 residues long. Germline loops: CDR1 SGHDN, CDR2 FVKESK.

This chain links TRBV9 with TRBJ1-6; TRBD1 might be the D (6 bases). The germline V and J ends were trimmed by 0 bases and 11 bases, with 9 bases remaining between them. Germline assignment: CDR1 SGDLS and CDR2 YYNGEE. This CDR3 spans 13 amino acids. The CDR3 sequence: CASSVGDKAPLHF. The CDR3 nucleotides read TGTGCCAGCAGCGTAGGGGACAAGGCACCCCTCCACTTT.

Details on this clone: In this CDR3 the conserved last residue, phenylalanine or tryptophan, is missing, so a read error is likely. The limits of the CDR3 on the DNA are not certain, so only TCRdb's listed CDR3 is given. V usage is TRBV5-6 and J usage is TRBJ2-7. Germline lookup yields CDR1 SGHDT and CDR2 YYEEEE. Counting both end residues, the CDR3 totals 13 amino acids. The CDR3 sequence: CASSFGRSLASGL.

This clone is medium-sized within its sample. The rearrangement uses TRBV18 and TRBJ2-7; D unresolved. This CDR3 comprises 12 residues. Germline CDR1 reads KGHSH; CDR2 reads LQKENI. V gave up 3 bases and J gave up 6 bases, with 9 bases separating them. The CDR3 loop reads CASSPEMVEQYF. The CDR3, as DNA: TGTGCCAGCTCACCCGAAATGGTCGAGCAGTACTTC.

This chain connects TRBV7-9 to TRBJ2-1; D is ambiguous. The CDR3 runs to 11 residues. Per germline, CDR1 SEHNR and CDR2 FQNEAQ (reference sequence). V was cut by 5 bases and J by 9 bases, with 8 bases left in between. CDR3 coding DNA: TGTGCCAGCAGCCTCAGGCTTGAGCAGTTCTTC. It yields the protein CASSLRLEQFF.

The J gene is TRBJ1-1, the V gene TRBV6-5, with a tentative D call TRBD1 (6 bases). Germline CDR1 and CDR2: MNHEY and SVGAGI. This CDR3 is built from 14 residues. With 0 bases removed from V and 4 bases from J, the gap between germline ends came to 9 bases. CDR3 protein: CASSYSSDSTEAFF. The DNA for the CDR3 is TGTGCCAGCAGTTACTCATCGGACAGCACTGAAGCTTTCTTT.

In DNA form, the CDR3 reads TGTGCCAGCAGCTCACACGCAGGGTTCAATCAGCCCCAGCATTTT. Translated, it gives CASSSHAGFNQPQHF. The V and J genes are TRBV6-5 and TRBJ1-5, with D tentatively TRBD1 (5 bases). Germline CDR1 is MNHEY and CDR2 is SVGAGI. Trimming shortened V by 6 bases and J by 3 bases, and 15 bases separated the two germline ends. This CDR3 is 15 amino acids long.

CDR3 region: CASSPTTGQPYNSPLHF. The CDR3 bases are TGCGCCAGCAGTCCCACGACTGGGCAGCCCTATAATTCACCCCTCCACTTT. The chain recombines TRBV23-1 with TRBJ1-6; D gene uncertain. TRBV23-1 is placed among ORFs of uncertain function. V was trimmed by 4 bases and J by 2 bases, leaving 15 bases between them. This CDR3 has 17 amino acids.

The gene calls are TRBV6-5 and TRBJ1-2, with TRBD1 as a possible D gene (6 bases). This CDR3 has 14 residues. V lost 4 bases and J 4 bases, leaving 13 bases between the germline ends. The germline gives CDR1 MNHEY, CDR2 SVGAGI. The CDR3 sequence: CASSFRGGLYGYTF. CDR3 nucleotides: TGTGCCAGCAGTTTCCGAGGGGGACTCTATGGCTACACCTTC.

This chain uses TRBV6-5 with TRBJ1-5; 7 nucleotides match TRBD1. Germline V gene lookup returns CDR1 MNHEY and CDR2 SVGAGI. J gave up 2 bases and V 6 bases, and 4 bases lay outside the gene matches. The CDR3 loop spans 14 amino acids. The CDR3 DNA sequence: TGTGCCAGCAGGGGACAGCAGGGCAATCAGCCCCAGCATTTT. Encoded protein: CASRGQQGNQPQHF.

This clone has just one count. The chain recombines TRBV5-1 with TRBJ1-4; D not resolved. The CDR3 covers 14 residues. Germline V gene data show CDR1 as SGHRS and CDR2 as YFSETQ. Trimming took 2 bases from V and 4 from J, leaving 9 bases between them. The CDR3 nucleotides are TGCGCCAGCAGCTTCGGACGGATTAATGAAAAACTGTTTTTT. Translating gives CASSFGRINEKLFF.

Worth noting for this clone: Other DNA sequences in this sample translate to the same CDR3. V is TRBV5-6 and J is TRBJ1-5; D is perhaps TRBD1 (5 bases). The CDR3 loop spans 13 amino acids. Germline loops: CDR1 SGHDT, CDR2 YYEEEE. The V gene lost 1 base and the J gene lost 6 bases, with 8 bases spanning the gap. CDR3 protein: CASSLSRGQPQHF. As DNA, the CDR3 is TGTGCCAGCAGCTTGTCTAGGGGTCAGCCCCAGCATTTT.

The V gene is TRBV5-1, the J gene TRBJ2-7; D not resolved. Trimming cost V 0 bases and J 2 bases, with 9 bases left between them. The CDR3 has 14 residues. Germline assignment: CDR1 SGHRS and CDR2 YFSETQ. The CDR3 DNA follows: TGCGCCAGCAGCTTGGCGACCCGGCCCTACGAGCAGTACTTC. This codes for CASSLATRPYEQYF.